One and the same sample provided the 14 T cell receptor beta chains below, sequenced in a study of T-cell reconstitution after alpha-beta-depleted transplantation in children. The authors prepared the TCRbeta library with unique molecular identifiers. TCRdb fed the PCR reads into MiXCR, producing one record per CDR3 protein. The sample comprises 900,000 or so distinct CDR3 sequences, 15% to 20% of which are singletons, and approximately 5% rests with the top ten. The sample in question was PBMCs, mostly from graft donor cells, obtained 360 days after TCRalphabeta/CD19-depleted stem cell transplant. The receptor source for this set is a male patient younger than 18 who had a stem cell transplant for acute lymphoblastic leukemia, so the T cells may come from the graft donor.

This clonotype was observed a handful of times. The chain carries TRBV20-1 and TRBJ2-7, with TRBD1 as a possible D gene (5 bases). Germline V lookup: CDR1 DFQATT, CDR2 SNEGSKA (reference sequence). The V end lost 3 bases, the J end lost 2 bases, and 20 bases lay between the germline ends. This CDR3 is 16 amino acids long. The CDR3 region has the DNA TGCAGTGCTAGGGGGCCCTCCGACAGATTCCCCTACGAGCAGTACTTC. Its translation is CSARGPSDRFPYEQYF.

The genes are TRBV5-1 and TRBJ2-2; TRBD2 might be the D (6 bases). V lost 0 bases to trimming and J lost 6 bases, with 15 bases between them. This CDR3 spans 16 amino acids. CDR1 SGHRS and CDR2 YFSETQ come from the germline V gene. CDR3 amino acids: CASSLEWSSGAGELFF. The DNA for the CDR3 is TGCGCCAGCAGCTTGGAATGGTCGTCGGGGGCCGGGGAGCTGTTTTTT.

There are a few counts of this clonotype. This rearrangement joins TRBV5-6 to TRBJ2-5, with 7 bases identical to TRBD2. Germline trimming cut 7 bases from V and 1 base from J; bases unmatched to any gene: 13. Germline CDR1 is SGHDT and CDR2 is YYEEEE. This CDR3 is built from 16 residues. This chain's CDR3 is CASRSLKGGFQETQYF. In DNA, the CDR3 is TGTGCCAGCCGCTCCTTGAAGGGAGGGTTCCAAGAGACCCAGTACTTC.

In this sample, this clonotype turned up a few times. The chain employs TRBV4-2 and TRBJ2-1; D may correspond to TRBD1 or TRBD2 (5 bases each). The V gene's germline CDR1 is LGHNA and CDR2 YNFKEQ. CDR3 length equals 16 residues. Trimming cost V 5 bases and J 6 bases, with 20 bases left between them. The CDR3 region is CASSERGSGRSNEQFF. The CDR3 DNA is TGTGCCAGCAGCGAGAGGGGATCCGGACGATCCAATGAGCAGTTCTTC.

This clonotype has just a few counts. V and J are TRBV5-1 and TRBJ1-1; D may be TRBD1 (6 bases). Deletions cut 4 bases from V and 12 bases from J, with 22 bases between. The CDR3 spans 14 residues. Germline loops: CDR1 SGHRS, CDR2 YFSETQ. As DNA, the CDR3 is TGCGCCAGCAGCCGGGACACGCCTCCCACGGAGACTTTCTTT. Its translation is CASSRDTPPTETFF.

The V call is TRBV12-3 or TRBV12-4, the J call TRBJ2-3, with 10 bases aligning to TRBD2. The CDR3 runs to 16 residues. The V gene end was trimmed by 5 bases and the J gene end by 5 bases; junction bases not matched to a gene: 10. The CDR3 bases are TGTGCCAGCAGTCGCCTCAGCGGGAGGGGGGGAGATACGCAGTATTTT. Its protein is CASSRLSGRGGDTQYF.

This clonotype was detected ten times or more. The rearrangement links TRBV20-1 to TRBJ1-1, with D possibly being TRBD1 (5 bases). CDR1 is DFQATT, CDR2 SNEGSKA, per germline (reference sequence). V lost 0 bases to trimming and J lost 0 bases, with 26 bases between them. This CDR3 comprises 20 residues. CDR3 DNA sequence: TGCAGTGCTAGAGATGGCCCTTGGGGCCCTGTGACAGAGATGAACACTGAAGCTTTCTTT. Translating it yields CSARDGPWGPVTEMNTEAFF.

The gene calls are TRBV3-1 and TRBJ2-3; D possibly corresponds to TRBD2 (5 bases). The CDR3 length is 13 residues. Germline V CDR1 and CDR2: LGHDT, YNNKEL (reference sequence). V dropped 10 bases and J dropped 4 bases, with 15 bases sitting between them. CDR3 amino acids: CAICPAGPDTQYF. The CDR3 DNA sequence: TGTGCCATCTGCCCGGCGGGCCCAGATACGCAGTATTTT.

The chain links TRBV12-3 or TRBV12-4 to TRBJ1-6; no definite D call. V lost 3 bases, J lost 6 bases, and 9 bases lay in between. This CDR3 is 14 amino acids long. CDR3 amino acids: CASSFEGGNSPLHF. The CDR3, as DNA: TGTGCCAGCAGTTTCGAGGGCGGTAATTCACCCCTCCACTTT.

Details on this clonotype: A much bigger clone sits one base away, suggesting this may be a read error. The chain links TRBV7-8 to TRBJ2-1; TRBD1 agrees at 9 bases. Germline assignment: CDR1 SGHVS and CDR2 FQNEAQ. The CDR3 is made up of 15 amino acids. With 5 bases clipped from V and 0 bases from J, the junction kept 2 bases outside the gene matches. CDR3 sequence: CASSQTGGSYNEQFF. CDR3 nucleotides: TGTGCCAGCAGCCAGACAGGGGGCTCCTACAATGAGCAGTTCTTC.

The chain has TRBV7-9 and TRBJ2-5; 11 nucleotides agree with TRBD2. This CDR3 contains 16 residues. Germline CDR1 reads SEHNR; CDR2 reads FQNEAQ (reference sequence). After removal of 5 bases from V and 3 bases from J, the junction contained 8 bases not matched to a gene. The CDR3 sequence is CASSARPGLAEETQYF. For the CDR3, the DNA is TGTGCCAGCAGCGCTCGCCCGGGACTAGCGGAAGAGACCCAGTACTTC.

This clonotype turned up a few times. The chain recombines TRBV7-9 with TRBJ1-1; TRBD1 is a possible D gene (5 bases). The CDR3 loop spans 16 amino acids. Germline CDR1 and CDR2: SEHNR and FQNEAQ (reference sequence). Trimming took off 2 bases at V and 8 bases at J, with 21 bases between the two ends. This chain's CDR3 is CASSLKGAYRDREAFF. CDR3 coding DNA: TGTGCCAGCAGCTTAAAAGGGGCCTACCGGGACCGAGAAGCTTTCTTT.

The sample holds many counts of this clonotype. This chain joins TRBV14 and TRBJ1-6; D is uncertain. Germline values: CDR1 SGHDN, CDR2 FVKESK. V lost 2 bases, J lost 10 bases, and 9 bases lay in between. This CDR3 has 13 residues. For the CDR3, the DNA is TGTGCCAGCAGCCAAATCCGTCAATCACCCCTCCACTTT. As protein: CASSQIRQSPLHF.

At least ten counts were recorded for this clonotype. CDR3 in amino acids: CASSPDRGRGDTQYF. The CDR3 DNA is TGCGCCAGCAGCCCCGACAGGGGGCGCGGAGATACGCAGTATTTT. The V and J genes are TRBV5-1 and TRBJ2-3; TRBD1 aligns across 10 bases. The length of the CDR3 is 15 residues. Germline trimming cut 4 bases from V and 5 bases from J; bases unmatched to any gene: 7. The germline V gene has CDR1 SGHRS and CDR2 YFSETQ.